This TCR beta chain was sequenced during a study of blood T cells in healthy people across ages. The use of a sample-barcoded 5' primer and a J-beta primer mix characterized a second PCR of roughly 7 to 11 cycles. TCRdb analysed the 5' RACE reads with MiXCR anew, one entry per CDR3 protein. The table has approximately 960,000 distinct CDR3 sequences, 29% seen once. This clonotype was found a few times. The CDR3 spans 12 residues. V was shortened by 1 base and J by 11 bases, with 11 bases between the two germline ends. The same specimen was also included in a second study, on T cells of mothers and their children. This second study notes: Reads obtained per mother exceeded 8.5 million TCR beta CDR3 reads, with roughly 3 million obtained per child. Slightly, though not significantly, more overlap was seen in related than in unrelated mother-child pairs.

What was sequenced was blood. V and J are TRBV12-3 or TRBV12-4 and TRBJ2-5; D unclear. The sequence came from a woman aged 40 to 49 in good health. In nucleotides, the CDR3 is TGTGCCAGCAGTTTAGAGCCTGACAAGCAGTACTTC. Its translation: CASSLEPDKQYF.